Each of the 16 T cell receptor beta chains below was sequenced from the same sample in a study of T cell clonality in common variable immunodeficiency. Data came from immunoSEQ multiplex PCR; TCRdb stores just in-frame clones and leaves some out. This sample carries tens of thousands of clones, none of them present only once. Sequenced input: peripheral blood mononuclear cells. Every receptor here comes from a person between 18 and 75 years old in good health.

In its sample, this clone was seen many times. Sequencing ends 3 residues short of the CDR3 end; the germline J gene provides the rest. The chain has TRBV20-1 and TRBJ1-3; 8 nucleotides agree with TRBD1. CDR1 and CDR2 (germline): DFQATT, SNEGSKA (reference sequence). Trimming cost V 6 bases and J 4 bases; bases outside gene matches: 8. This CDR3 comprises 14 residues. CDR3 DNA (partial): TGCAGTGCCAAAGACAGGGGTTCAGGAAACACC. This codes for CSAKDRGSGNT. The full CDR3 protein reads CSAKDRGSGNTIYF.

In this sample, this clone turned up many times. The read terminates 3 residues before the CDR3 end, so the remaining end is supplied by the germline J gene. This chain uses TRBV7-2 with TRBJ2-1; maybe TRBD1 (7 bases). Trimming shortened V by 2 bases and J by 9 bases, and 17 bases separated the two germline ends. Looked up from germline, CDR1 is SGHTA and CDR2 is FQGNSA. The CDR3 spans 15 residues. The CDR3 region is CASSLRRGLGGEQFF. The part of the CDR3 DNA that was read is TGTGCCAGCAGCTTAAGGAGGGGGCTTGGGGGTGAG.

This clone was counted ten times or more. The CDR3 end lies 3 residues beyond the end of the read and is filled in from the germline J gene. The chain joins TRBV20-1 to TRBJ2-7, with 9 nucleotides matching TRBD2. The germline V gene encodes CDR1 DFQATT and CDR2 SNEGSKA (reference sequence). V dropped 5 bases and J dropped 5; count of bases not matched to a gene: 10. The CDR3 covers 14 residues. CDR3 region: CSAAGDAGGNEQYF. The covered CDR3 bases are TGCAGTGCTGCTGGTGATGCGGGAGGGAACGAG.

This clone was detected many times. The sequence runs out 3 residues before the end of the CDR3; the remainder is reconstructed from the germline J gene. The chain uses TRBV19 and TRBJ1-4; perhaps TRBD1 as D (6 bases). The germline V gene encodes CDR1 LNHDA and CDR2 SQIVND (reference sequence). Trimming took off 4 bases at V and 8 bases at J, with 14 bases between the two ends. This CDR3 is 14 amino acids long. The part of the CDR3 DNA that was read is TGTGCCAGTAGTACCCCCAGGGGTGGCGAAAAA. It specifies CASSTPRGGEK. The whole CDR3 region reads CASSTPRGGEKLFF.

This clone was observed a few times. The DNA read from the CDR3 is TGCAGTGCAAGGGACACCTTCTATGGC. This gives the protein CSARDTFYG. The whole CDR3 protein is CSARDTFYGYTF. The chain is built from TRBV20-1 and TRBJ1-2; D might be TRBD1 (6 bases). Coverage ceases 3 residues before the CDR3 finishes, and the germline J gene fills in the end. With 6 bases removed from V and 4 bases from J, the gap between germline ends came to 12 bases. The CDR3 totals 12 residues. Germline V gene sequence: CDR1 DFQATT, CDR2 SNEGSKA (reference sequence).

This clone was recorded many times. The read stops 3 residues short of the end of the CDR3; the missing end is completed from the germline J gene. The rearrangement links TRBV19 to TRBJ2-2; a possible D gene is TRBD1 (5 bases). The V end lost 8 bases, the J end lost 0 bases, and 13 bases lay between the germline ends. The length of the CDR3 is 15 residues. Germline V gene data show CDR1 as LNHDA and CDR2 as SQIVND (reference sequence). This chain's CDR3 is CASRFGQTNTGELFF. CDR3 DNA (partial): TGTGCCAGTCGGTTTGGACAAACGAACACCGGGGAG.

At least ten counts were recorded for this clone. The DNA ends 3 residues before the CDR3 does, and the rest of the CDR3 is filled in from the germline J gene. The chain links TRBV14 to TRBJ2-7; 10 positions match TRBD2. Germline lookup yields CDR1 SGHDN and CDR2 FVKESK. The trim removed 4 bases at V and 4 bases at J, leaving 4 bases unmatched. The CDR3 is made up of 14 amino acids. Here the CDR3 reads CASSPGLALYEQYF. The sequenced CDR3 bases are TGTGCCAGCAGCCCGGGACTAGCGCTGTACGAG.

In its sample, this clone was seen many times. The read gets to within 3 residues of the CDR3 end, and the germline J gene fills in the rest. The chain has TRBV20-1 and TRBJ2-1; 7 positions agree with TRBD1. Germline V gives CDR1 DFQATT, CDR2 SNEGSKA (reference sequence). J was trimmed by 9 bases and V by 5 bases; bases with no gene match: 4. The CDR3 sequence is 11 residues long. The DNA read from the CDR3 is TGCAGTGCTCCCAGGGGGTTTGAG. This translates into CSAPRGFE. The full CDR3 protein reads CSAPRGFEQFF.

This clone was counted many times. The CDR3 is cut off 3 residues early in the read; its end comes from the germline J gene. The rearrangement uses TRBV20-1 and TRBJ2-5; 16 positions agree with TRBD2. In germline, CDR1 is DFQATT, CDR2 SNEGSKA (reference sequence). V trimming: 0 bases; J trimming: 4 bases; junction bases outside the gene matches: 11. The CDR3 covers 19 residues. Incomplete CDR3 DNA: TGCAGTGCTAGAGATGCCGGGACTAGCGGGAGGGTAGTGGGAGAGACC. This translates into CSARDAGTSGRVVGET. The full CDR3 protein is CSARDAGTSGRVVGETQYF.

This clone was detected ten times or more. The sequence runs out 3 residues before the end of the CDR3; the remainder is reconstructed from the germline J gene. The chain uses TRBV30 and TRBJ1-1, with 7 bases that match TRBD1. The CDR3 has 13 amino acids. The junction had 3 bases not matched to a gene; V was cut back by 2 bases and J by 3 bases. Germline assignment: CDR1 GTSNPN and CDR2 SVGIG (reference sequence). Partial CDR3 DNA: TGTGCCTGGAGTTTCACAGGGGACACTGAA. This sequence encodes CAWSFTGDTE. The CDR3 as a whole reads CAWSFTGDTEAFF.

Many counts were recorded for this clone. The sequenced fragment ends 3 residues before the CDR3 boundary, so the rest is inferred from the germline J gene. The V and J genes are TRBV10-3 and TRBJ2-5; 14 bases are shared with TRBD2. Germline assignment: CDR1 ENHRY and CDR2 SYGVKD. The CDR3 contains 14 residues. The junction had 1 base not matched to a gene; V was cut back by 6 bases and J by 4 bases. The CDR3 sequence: CAIRGTSGRETQYF. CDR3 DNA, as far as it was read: TGTGCCATCAGGGGGACTAGCGGGAGAGAGACC.

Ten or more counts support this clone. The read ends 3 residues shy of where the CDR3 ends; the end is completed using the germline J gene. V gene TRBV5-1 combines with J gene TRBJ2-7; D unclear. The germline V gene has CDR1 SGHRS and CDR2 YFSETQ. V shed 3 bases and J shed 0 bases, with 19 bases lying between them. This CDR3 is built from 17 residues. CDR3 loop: CASSSPPGGTFSYEQYF. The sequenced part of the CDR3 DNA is TGCGCCAGCAGCTCCCCCCCCGGCGGAACCTTCTCCTACGAG.

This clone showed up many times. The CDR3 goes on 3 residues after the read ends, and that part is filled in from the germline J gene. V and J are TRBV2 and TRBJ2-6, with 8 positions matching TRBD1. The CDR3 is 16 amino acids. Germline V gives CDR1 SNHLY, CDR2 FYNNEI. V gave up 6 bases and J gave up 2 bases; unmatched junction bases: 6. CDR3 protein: CASSRDRTPGANVLTF. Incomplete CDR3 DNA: TGTGCCAGCAGCCGGGACAGGACGCCTGGGGCCAACGTC.

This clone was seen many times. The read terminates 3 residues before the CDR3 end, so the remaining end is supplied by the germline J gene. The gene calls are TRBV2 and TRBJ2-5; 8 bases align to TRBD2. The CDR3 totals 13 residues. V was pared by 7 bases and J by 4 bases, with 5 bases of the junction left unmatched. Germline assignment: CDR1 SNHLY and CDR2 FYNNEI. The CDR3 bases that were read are TGTGCCAGCATGCTCCTAGCGGGAGAGACC. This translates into CASMLLAGET. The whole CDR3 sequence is CASMLLAGETQYF.

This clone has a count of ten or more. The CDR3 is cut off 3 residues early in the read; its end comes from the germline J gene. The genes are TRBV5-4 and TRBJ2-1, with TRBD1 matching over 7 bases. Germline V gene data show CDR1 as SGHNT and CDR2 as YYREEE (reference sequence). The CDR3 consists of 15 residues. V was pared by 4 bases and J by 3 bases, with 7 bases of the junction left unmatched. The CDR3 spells CASSPRTGNYNEQFF. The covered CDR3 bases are TGTGCCAGCAGCCCCCGGACAGGTAACTACAATGAG. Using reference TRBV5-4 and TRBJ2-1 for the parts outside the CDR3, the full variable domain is ETGVTQSPTHLIKTRGQQVTLRCSSQSGHNTVSWYQQALGQGPQFIFQYYREEENGRGNFPPRFSGLQFPNYSSELNVNALELDDSALYLCASSPRTGNYNEQFFGPGTRLTVL.

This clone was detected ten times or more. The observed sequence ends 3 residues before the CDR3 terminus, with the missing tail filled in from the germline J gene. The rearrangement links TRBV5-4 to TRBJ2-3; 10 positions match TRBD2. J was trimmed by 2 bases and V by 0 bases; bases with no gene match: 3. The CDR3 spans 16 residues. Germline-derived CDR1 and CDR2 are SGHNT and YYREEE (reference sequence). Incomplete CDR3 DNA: TGTGCCAGCAGCTTGGTGAGCGGGAGGGCCACAGATACG. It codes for CASSLVSGRATDT. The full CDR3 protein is CASSLVSGRATDTQYF.